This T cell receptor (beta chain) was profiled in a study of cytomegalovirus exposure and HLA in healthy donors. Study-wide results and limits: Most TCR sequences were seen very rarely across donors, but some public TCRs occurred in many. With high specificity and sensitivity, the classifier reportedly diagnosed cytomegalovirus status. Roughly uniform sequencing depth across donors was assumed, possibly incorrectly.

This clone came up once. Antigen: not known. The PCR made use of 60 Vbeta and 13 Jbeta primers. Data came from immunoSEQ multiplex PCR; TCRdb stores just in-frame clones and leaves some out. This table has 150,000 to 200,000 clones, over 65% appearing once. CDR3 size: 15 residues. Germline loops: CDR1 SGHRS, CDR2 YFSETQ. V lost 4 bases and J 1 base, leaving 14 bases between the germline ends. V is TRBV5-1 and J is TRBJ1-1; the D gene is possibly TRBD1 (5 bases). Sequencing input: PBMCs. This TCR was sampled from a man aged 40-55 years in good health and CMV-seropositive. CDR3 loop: CASSIYRQGNTEAFF. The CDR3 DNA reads TGCGCCAGCAGCATATACAGGCAAGGGAACACTGAAGCTTTCTTT.